This is a list of T cell receptor beta chains from one sample in a study of blood T cell repertoires in COVID-19. Libraries were prepared by immunoSEQ multiplex PCR; TCRdb keeps only in-frame clonotypes and omits some of them. The sample carries roughly 120,000 clones, just over 85% recorded once. The sequencing sample was made of peripheral blood. All receptors come from a woman in her forties or fifties with active or convalescent COVID-19. Both conserved end residues are part of each CDR3. D genes are given only for firm matches. Clone size, where shown, is once, few, many, or a class for clones that have expanded.

v_gene: TRBV11-3; j_gene: TRBJ2-3; d_gene: -; abundance: -; CDR3aa: CASSRAAGLGDTQYF; CDR3nt: TGTGCCAGCAGCCGAGCCGCGGGCCTGGGAGATACGCAGTATTTT
v_gene: TRBV15; j_gene: TRBJ1-2; d_gene: -; abundance: -; CDR3aa: CATSSMQAPFVYGYTF; CDR3nt: TGTGCCACCAGCAGCATGCAGGCCCCTTTTGTTTATGGCTACACCTTC
v_gene: TRBV24-1; j_gene: TRBJ2-2; d_gene: TRBD2; abundance: -; CDR3aa: CATSGASGVTTNTGELFF; CDR3nt: TGTGCCACCAGTGGGGCTAGCGGGGTGACGACGAACACCGGGGAGCTGTTTTTT
v_gene: TRBV28; j_gene: TRBJ2-7; d_gene: TRBD1; abundance: once; CDR3aa: CASSRTGATYEQYF; CDR3nt: TGTGCCAGCAGTAGGACAGGGGCAACCTACGAGCAGTACTTC
v_gene: TRBV28; j_gene: TRBJ2-7; d_gene: TRBD2; abundance: -; CDR3aa: CASSFSGTVKEQYF; CDR3nt: TGTGCCAGCAGTTTTAGCGGGACCGTTAAAGAGCAGTACTTC
v_gene: TRBV7-2; j_gene: TRBJ2-5; d_gene: -; abundance: -; CDR3aa: CASSAWGAEETQYF; CDR3nt: TGTGCCAGCAGCGCTTGGGGCGCCGAAGAGACCCAGTACTTC
v_gene: TRBV27; j_gene: TRBJ2-2; d_gene: TRBD2; abundance: -; CDR3aa: CASSYRRGDTGELFF; CDR3nt: TGTGCCAGCAGTTACCGACGGGGGGACACCGGGGAGCTGTTTTTT
v_gene: TRBV5-1; j_gene: TRBJ2-1; d_gene: -; abundance: -; CDR3aa: CASSFPGTKYNEQFF; CDR3nt: TGCGCCAGCAGCTTTCCCGGGACAAAATACAATGAGCAGTTCTTC
v_gene: TRBV12-3/TRBV12-4; j_gene: TRBJ2-1; d_gene: -; abundance: -; CDR3aa: CASSNTGHYEQFF; CDR3nt: TGTGCCAGCAGCAATACAGGGCACTATGAGCAGTTCTTC
v_gene: TRBV5-4; j_gene: TRBJ1-1; d_gene: -; abundance: once; CDR3aa: CASIGGAGRRTEAFF; CDR3nt: TGTGCCAGCATCGGGGGGGCAGGGAGGAGGACTGAAGCTTTCTTT
v_gene: TRBV4-2; j_gene: TRBJ2-7; d_gene: -; abundance: -; CDR3aa: CASSQDSGLNEQYF; CDR3nt: TGTGCCAGCAGCCAAGATAGTGGGCTAAACGAGCAGTACTTC
v_gene: TRBV5-1; j_gene: TRBJ1-1; d_gene: -; abundance: -; CDR3aa: CASSPWGGTEAFF; CDR3nt: TGCGCCAGCAGCCCTTGGGGGGGAACTGAAGCTTTCTTT
v_gene: TRBV4-2; j_gene: TRBJ2-1; d_gene: -; abundance: -; CDR3aa: CASSPPNNEQFF; CDR3nt: TGTGCCAGCAGCCCTCCTAACAATGAGCAGTTCTTC
v_gene: TRBV28; j_gene: TRBJ2-5; d_gene: -; abundance: once; CDR3aa: CASRDEVSALQETQYF; CDR3nt: TGTGCCAGCAGGGACGAAGTTAGCGCCCTACAAGAGACCCAGTACTTC
v_gene: TRBV19; j_gene: TRBJ2-1; d_gene: -; abundance: -; CDR3aa: CASSPGDPPNNEQFF; CDR3nt: TGTGCCAGTAGTCCAGGGGACCCGCCCAACAATGAGCAGTTCTTC
v_gene: TRBV29-1; j_gene: TRBJ2-7; d_gene: TRBD2; abundance: -; CDR3aa: CSVEGGVRGTSMYEQYF; CDR3nt: TGCAGCGTTGAAGGAGGGGTGCGGGGGACTAGCATGTACGAGCAGTACTTC
v_gene: TRBV10-3; j_gene: TRBJ1-2; d_gene: -; abundance: -; CDR3aa: CAISESASPPRFLF; CDR3nt: TGTGCCATCAGTGAGTCTGCGTCTCCCCCCCGGTTTCTGTTC
v_gene: TRBV18; j_gene: TRBJ2-6; d_gene: -; abundance: -; CDR3aa: CASSTGTPGANVLTF; CDR3nt: TGTGCCAGCTCAACCGGGACACCAGGGGCCAACGTCCTGACTTTC
v_gene: TRBV7-9; j_gene: TRBJ1-3; d_gene: -; abundance: -; CDR3aa: CASSQPPGDPGNTIYF; CDR3nt: TGTGCCAGCAGCCAGCCTCCAGGGGATCCTGGAAACACCATATATTTT
v_gene: TRBV2; j_gene: TRBJ2-5; d_gene: TRBD2; abundance: -; CDR3aa: CASSDAGVEETQYF; CDR3nt: TGTGCCAGCAGTGACGCGGGAGTTGAAGAGACCCAGTACTTC
v_gene: TRBV5-6; j_gene: TRBJ2-7; d_gene: -; abundance: -; CDR3aa: CASSTGTVYEQYF; CDR3nt: TGTGCCAGCAGCACGGGGACTGTCTACGAGCAGTACTTC
v_gene: TRBV28; j_gene: TRBJ1-2; d_gene: -; abundance: -; CDR3aa: CASSLSDSNYGYTF; CDR3nt: TGTGCCAGCAGTCTATCGGACAGCAACTATGGCTACACCTTC
v_gene: TRBV29-1; j_gene: TRBJ2-1; d_gene: -; abundance: -; CDR3aa: CSVEDPRSSYNEQFF; CDR3nt: TGCAGCGTTGAAGACCCGCGGAGCTCCTACAATGAGCAGTTCTTC
v_gene: TRBV29-1; j_gene: TRBJ1-2; d_gene: -; abundance: few; CDR3aa: CSVVGEGVAGGYTF; CDR3nt: TGCAGCGTTGTGGGGGAGGGTGTGGCGGGTGGCTACACCTTC
v_gene: TRBV6-2/TRBV6-3; j_gene: TRBJ1-2; d_gene: -; abundance: -; CDR3aa: CASSYSGAYGYTF; CDR3nt: TGTGCCAGCAGCTACTCAGGGGCCTATGGCTACACCTTC
v_gene: TRBV4-1; j_gene: TRBJ1-1; d_gene: TRBD1; abundance: -; CDR3aa: CASSHTGQGGTEAFF; CDR3nt: TGCGCCAGCAGCCACACAGGACAGGGGGGCACTGAAGCTTTCTTT
v_gene: TRBV27; j_gene: TRBJ2-3; d_gene: -; abundance: -; CDR3aa: CASSLGQNTDTQYF; CDR3nt: TGTGCCAGCAGTTTAGGCCAGAACACAGATACGCAGTATTTT
v_gene: TRBV2; j_gene: TRBJ1-5; d_gene: -; abundance: -; CDR3aa: CASSEGGYQHF; CDR3nt: TGTGCCAGCAGTGAAGGAGGGTACCAGCATTTT
v_gene: TRBV18; j_gene: TRBJ1-1; d_gene: -; abundance: -; CDR3aa: CASSPRGVGTEAFF; CDR3nt: TGTGCCAGCTCTCCTCGGGGGGTCGGCACTGAAGCTTTCTTT
v_gene: TRBV7-2; j_gene: TRBJ2-7; d_gene: -; abundance: -; CDR3aa: CASSPFRQYEQYF; CDR3nt: TGTGCCAGCAGCCCATTTCGACAGTACGAGCAGTACTTC
v_gene: TRBV28; j_gene: TRBJ2-7; d_gene: TRBD1; abundance: -; CDR3aa: CASSSPGTVSYEQYF; CDR3nt: TGTGCCAGCAGTTCCCCCGGGACAGTCTCCTACGAGCAGTACTTC
v_gene: TRBV19; j_gene: TRBJ1-5; d_gene: -; abundance: -; CDR3aa: CASSRSGGNQPQHF; CDR3nt: TGTGCCAGTAGTCGATCAGGGGGCAATCAGCCCCAGCATTTT
v_gene: TRBV7-9; j_gene: TRBJ2-7; d_gene: -; abundance: -; CDR3aa: CASSSGGGPSAYEQYF; CDR3nt: TGTGCCAGCAGCTCTGGAGGGGGCCCTAGCGCCTACGAGCAGTACTTC
v_gene: TRBV19; j_gene: TRBJ2-1; d_gene: TRBD2; abundance: -; CDR3aa: CASSIDFLAGGREQFF; CDR3nt: TGTGCCAGTAGTATAGATTTCCTAGCGGGAGGGCGGGAGCAGTTCTTC
v_gene: TRBV5-5; j_gene: TRBJ2-4; d_gene: TRBD1; abundance: -; CDR3aa: CASSYTQGAAKNIQYF; CDR3nt: TGTGCCAGCAGCTATACTCAGGGGGCAGCCAAAAACATTCAGTACTTC
v_gene: TRBV2; j_gene: TRBJ2-6; d_gene: -; abundance: -; CDR3aa: CASSRDTYSGANVLTF; CDR3nt: TGTGCCAGCAGCCGGGACACATACTCTGGGGCCAACGTCCTGACTTTC
v_gene: TRBV28; j_gene: TRBJ2-6; d_gene: TRBD2; abundance: -; CDR3aa: CARSAGLGGVAGANVLTF; CDR3nt: TGCGCCCGCAGTGCGGGACTCGGGGGGGTGGCTGGGGCCAACGTCCTGACTTTC
v_gene: TRBV27; j_gene: TRBJ2-1; d_gene: TRBD2; abundance: -; CDR3aa: CASSPLAGDLFF; CDR3nt: TGTGCCAGTAGCCCCCTAGCGGGGGACCTGTTCTTC
v_gene: TRBV5-1; j_gene: TRBJ2-2; d_gene: -; abundance: -; CDR3aa: CASSPMRSTGELFF; CDR3nt: TGCGCCAGCAGCCCAATGCGGTCGACCGGGGAGCTGTTTTTT
v_gene: TRBV28; j_gene: TRBJ1-2; d_gene: -; abundance: -; CDR3aa: CASRKTGGYTF; CDR3nt: TGTGCCAGCAGAAAGACTGGAGGCTACACCTTC
v_gene: TRBV5-6; j_gene: TRBJ1-1; d_gene: -; abundance: -; CDR3aa: CASSLDTEAFF; CDR3nt: TGTGCCAGCAGCCTAGACACTGAAGCTTTCTTT
v_gene: TRBV10-3; j_gene: TRBJ1-1; d_gene: -; abundance: -; CDR3aa: CAINGFGTEAFF; CDR3nt: TGTGCCATCAATGGTTTCGGCACTGAAGCTTTCTTT
v_gene: TRBV12-3/TRBV12-4; j_gene: TRBJ2-7; d_gene: -; abundance: -; CDR3aa: CASSPGTFYEQYF; CDR3nt: TGTGCCAGCAGTCCAGGGACTTTCTACGAGCAGTACTTC
v_gene: TRBV29-1; j_gene: TRBJ2-1; d_gene: TRBD2; abundance: -; CDR3aa: CSVVWTSGTYSVNEQFF; CDR3nt: TGCAGCGTTGTGTGGACTAGCGGGACTTATTCCGTTAATGAGCAGTTCTTC
v_gene: TRBV12-2; j_gene: TRBJ1-5; d_gene: -; abundance: -; CDR3aa: CASRFLLDIHSNQPQHF; CDR3nt: TGTGCAAGTCGCTTTCTTCTGGACATACATAGCAATCAGCCCCAGCATTTT
v_gene: TRBV27; j_gene: TRBJ2-7; d_gene: -; abundance: once; CDR3aa: CASSLSGSGDEYF; CDR3nt: TGTGCCAGCAGTTTATCCGGTAGCGGAGACGAGTACTTC
v_gene: TRBV7-3; j_gene: TRBJ2-1; d_gene: TRBD2; abundance: once; CDR3aa: CASSSPRSSSGRAYNEQFF; CDR3nt: TGTGCCAGCAGCTCCCCGAGGAGCAGTAGCGGGAGGGCCTACAATGAGCAGTTCTTC
v_gene: TRBV28; j_gene: TRBJ2-2; d_gene: TRBD2; abundance: -; CDR3aa: CASMTSGASAGELFF; CDR3nt: TGTGCCAGTATGACTAGCGGGGCGAGTGCCGGGGAGCTGTTTTTT
v_gene: TRBV9; j_gene: TRBJ2-3; d_gene: TRBD1; abundance: -; CDR3aa: CASTKGATSTDTQYF; CDR3nt: TGTGCCAGCACTAAGGGGGCAACTAGCACAGATACGCAGTATTTT
v_gene: TRBV7-2; j_gene: TRBJ2-7; d_gene: TRBD1; abundance: -; CDR3aa: CASSLGGTGILSYEQYF; CDR3nt: TGTGCCAGCAGCTTAGGAGGGACAGGTATCTTGTCCTACGAGCAGTACTTC
v_gene: TRBV6-5; j_gene: TRBJ1-2; d_gene: TRBD1; abundance: -; CDR3aa: CASSRQGAGYGYTF; CDR3nt: TGTGCCAGCAGCAGACAGGGGGCAGGGTATGGCTACACCTTC
v_gene: TRBV11-2; j_gene: TRBJ1-6; d_gene: -; abundance: once; CDR3aa: CASSRTGTYNSPLHF; CDR3nt: TGTGCCAGCAGCCGTACCGGGACATATAATTCACCCCTCCACTTT
v_gene: TRBV24-1; j_gene: TRBJ2-1; d_gene: TRBD1; abundance: -; CDR3aa: CATSDGDRNEQFF; CDR3nt: TGTGCCACCAGTGATGGGGACAGAAATGAACAGTTCTTC
v_gene: TRBV27; j_gene: TRBJ2-5; d_gene: -; abundance: -; CDR3aa: CASSLRGRETQYF; CDR3nt: TGTGCCAGCAGTTTGAGAGGAAGGGAGACCCAGTACTTC
v_gene: TRBV21-1; j_gene: TRBJ1-1; d_gene: -; abundance: -; CDR3aa: CASSKVKLRGRRGTEAFF; CDR3nt: TGTGCCAGCAGCAAAGTCAAATTGCGGGGGCGCCGGGGCACTGAAGCTTTCTTT
v_gene: TRBV9; j_gene: TRBJ2-3; d_gene: -; abundance: -; CDR3aa: CASSVAARWNTDTQYF; CDR3nt: TGTGCCAGCAGCGTAGCGGCTAGATGGAACACAGATACGCAGTATTTT
v_gene: TRBV4-3; j_gene: TRBJ2-5; d_gene: TRBD2; abundance: -; CDR3aa: CASSQDLWEGGQETQYF; CDR3nt: TGCGCCAGCAGCCAAGATCTGTGGGAGGGCGGCCAAGAGACCCAGTACTTC